A single sample is the source of the 29 T cell receptor beta chains below, sequenced in a study of cytomegalovirus exposure and HLA in healthy donors (dated 2017 in TCRdb). The protocol used for the library was the immunoSEQ multiplex PCR assay. A mixture of 60 forward primers for TCR Vbeta segments and 13 reverse primers for TCR Jbeta segments was used in the multiplex PCR. This is the immuneACCESS table as TCRdb keeps it, with only in-frame sequences that have V and J called. A part of the clones is gone; compared with another copy, unresolved V genes explain less than half, and the rest is unexplained. This sample lists about 180,000 clones; about 79% were detected once. The ten largest make up around 1.5% of the sample. Input material: PBMCs. These receptors were collected from a man in his late teens or twenties in good health and CMV-seronegative.

The chain combines TRBV6-1 with TRBJ2-2; D gene uncertain. This CDR3 region has 14 residues. Germline CDR1 reads MNHNS; CDR2 reads SASEGT. V was clipped by 2 bases and J by 4 bases, with 8 bases between them. The CDR3 reads CASSELRSTGELFF. CDR3 nucleotides: TGTGCCAGCAGTGAACTGAGGAGCACCGGGGAGCTGTTTTTT.

This clone has only a few counts. The chain is built from TRBV5-1 and TRBJ2-2, with a tentative D call TRBD2 (6 bases). CDR3 length: 15 residues. The germline V and J ends were trimmed by 1 base and 5 bases, with 12 bases remaining between them. The V gene's germline CDR1 is SGHRS and CDR2 YFSETQ. CDR3 protein: CASSLRRGETGELFF. In nucleotides, the CDR3 is TGCGCCAGCAGCTTGCGGAGGGGAGAAACCGGGGAGCTGTTTTTT.

The CDR3 loop is CASSGGGLAGSTDTQYF. The CDR3, as DNA: TGTGCCAGCAGTGGGGGGGGACTAGCGGGGAGCACAGATACGCAGTATTTT. The J gene is TRBJ2-3, the V gene TRBV28; 13 positions match TRBD2. The CDR3 sequence is 17 residues long. The germline V gene has CDR1 MDHEN and CDR2 SYDVKM. J gave up 0 bases and V 5 bases, and 5 bases lay outside the gene matches.

V usage is TRBV18 and J usage is TRBJ1-2, with 8 bases identical to TRBD1. V was clipped by 6 bases and J by 6 bases; unmatched bases: 6. This CDR3 contains 13 residues. Germline V gene lookup returns CDR1 KGHSH and CDR2 LQKENI. The CDR3 bases are TGTGCCAGCTCGAGAGGACAGGGCGATGGCTACACCTTC. It encodes CASSRGQGDGYTF. Drawing the rest from reference TRBV18 and TRBJ1-2, the complete variable domain is NAGVMQNPRHLVRRRGQEARLRCSPMKGHSHVYWYRQLPEEGLKFMVYLQKENIIDESGMPKERFSAEFPKEGPSILRIQQVVRGDSAAYFCASSRGQGDGYTFGSGTRLTVV.

This clone has only a few counts. The chain employs TRBV6-5 and TRBJ1-1, with D perhaps matching TRBD1 (6 bases). CDR1 and CDR2 (germline): MNHEY, SVGAGI. The CDR3 is 14 residues long. The germline V and J ends were trimmed by 7 bases and 4 bases, with 16 bases remaining between them. Here the CDR3 reads CASKTRGGSTEAFF. The CDR3, as DNA: TGTGCCAGCAAAACCAGGGGTGGGAGCACTGAAGCTTTCTTT.

This clone is a singleton in its sample. The rearrangement joins TRBV4-1 to TRBJ1-2; D possibly corresponds to TRBD1 (5 bases). Germline V gene lookup returns CDR1 MGHRA and CDR2 YSYEKL. CDR3 length: 16 residues. V lost 3 bases and J lost 0, with 14 bases in between. CDR3 region: CASSQDQQGTNYGYTF. The CDR3 DNA reads TGCGCCAGCAGCCAGGATCAGCAGGGAACTAACTATGGCTACACCTTC.

This chain links TRBV5-1 with TRBJ2-2, with 7 positions matching TRBD2. V was clipped by 1 base and J by 5 bases; unmatched bases: 11. The CDR3 sequence is 17 residues long. Germline CDR1 SGHRS, CDR2 YFSETQ. CDR3 coding DNA: TGCGCCAGCAGCTTGAGGGTTGGAGGCGGGAGAACCGGGGAGCTGTTTTTT. Translated, it gives CASSLRVGGGRTGELFF.

The CDR3 is CASSLLRGNYGYTF. In DNA, the CDR3 is TGTGCCAGCAGTTTACTCCGAGGGAACTATGGCTACACCTTC. This chain connects TRBV28 to TRBJ1-2; no reliable D call. Germline CDR1 MDHEN, CDR2 SYDVKM. This CDR3 region has 14 residues. The ends were cut back, 2 bases at V and 2 bases at J, with 9 bases in the middle.

The V call is TRBV28, the J call TRBJ1-5; D is perhaps TRBD1 (5 bases). CDR1 is MDHEN, CDR2 SYDVKM, per germline. The V gene lost 8 bases and the J gene lost 2 bases, with 13 bases spanning the gap. This CDR3 region has 14 residues. CDR3 amino acids: CASHWGGGNQPQHF. CDR3 in DNA: TGTGCCAGCCACTGGGGGGGAGGCAATCAGCCCCAGCATTTT.

Concerning this clone: Other DNA sequences within the sample encode an identical CDR3. The chain is built from TRBV19 and TRBJ2-7, with D unresolved. This CDR3 spans 13 amino acids. Germline CDR1 reads LNHDA; CDR2 reads SQIVND (reference sequence). The V and J ends lost 1 base and 3 bases respectively, with 7 bases between them. As DNA, the CDR3 is TGTGCCAGTAGTATAGGTTCGGGCTACGAGCAGTACTTC. Amino acids: CASSIGSGYEQYF.

This chain uses TRBV5-1 with TRBJ2-1, with TRBD2 matching 11 bases. The junction had 7 bases not matched to a gene; V was cut back by 3 bases and J by 8 bases. This CDR3 has 15 residues. Germline V lookup: CDR1 SGHRS, CDR2 YFSETQ. The CDR3 coding sequence is TGCGCCAGCAGCTCCCGACTAGCGGGGAGCGATGAGCAGTTCTTC. Translated, it gives CASSSRLAGSDEQFF.

The chain links TRBV6-5 to TRBJ2-7, with D possibly matching TRBD1 (5 bases). Germline V gene lookup returns CDR1 MNHEY and CDR2 SVGAGI. The V end was cut by 5 bases, the J end by 1 base, with 15 bases between. The CDR3 is 15 residues long. The CDR3 sequence is CASSPYQGDSYEQYF. The CDR3 bases are TGTGCCAGCAGTCCGTATCAGGGTGATTCCTACGAGCAGTACTTC.

The sample holds a few counts of this clone. V is TRBV30 and J is TRBJ2-3; 8 bases are a match to TRBD2. Germline assignment: CDR1 GTSNPN and CDR2 SVGIG (reference sequence). V shed 3 bases, J shed 2 bases, and the junction held 7 bases outside the gene matches. The CDR3 runs 15 residues. This CDR3 reads CAWSGSGSFTDTQYF. CDR3 coding DNA: TGTGCCTGGAGCGGAAGCGGGAGTTTCACAGATACGCAGTATTTT.

The CDR3 reads CASSHTSGSAGELFF. CDR3 DNA sequence: TGTGCCAGCAGCCATACTAGCGGGAGCGCCGGGGAGCTGTTTTTT. V is TRBV9 and J is TRBJ2-2, with 11 positions matching TRBD2. This CDR3 is built from 15 residues. Trimming took 4 bases from V and 6 from J; bases not matched to a gene: 5. CDR1 SGDLS and CDR2 YYNGEE come from the germline V gene.

The rearrangement links TRBV27 to TRBJ2-1; 7 nucleotides match TRBD1. J was trimmed by 3 bases and V by 6 bases; bases with no gene match: 8. In germline, CDR1 is MNHEY, CDR2 SMNVEV (reference sequence). This CDR3 spans 15 amino acids. The CDR3 region is CASSPADRIYNEQFF. The CDR3 DNA follows: TGTGCCAGCAGCCCGGCGGACAGGATCTACAATGAGCAGTTCTTC.

The gene calls are TRBV6-6 and TRBJ2-1, with 8 bases matching TRBD1. The germline gives CDR1 MNHNY, CDR2 SVGAGI (reference sequence). V was clipped by 5 bases and J by 7 bases; unmatched bases: 7. The CDR3 runs to 14 residues. The CDR3 spells CASSRPQGANEQFF. CDR3 DNA: TGTGCCAGCAGTCGTCCCCAGGGGGCAAATGAGCAGTTCTTC.

This chain links TRBV9 with TRBJ2-1; 8 positions match TRBD2. CDR3 length: 13 residues. Germline V gives CDR1 SGDLS, CDR2 YYNGEE. V trimming: 8 bases; J trimming: 9 bases; junction bases outside the gene matches: 10. The CDR3 DNA follows: TGTGCCAGTGCGGCGGGAGGTCAAGGTGAGCAGTTCTTC. The encoded protein is CASAAGGQGEQFF.

The CDR3 DNA reads as TGTGCCAGCACCACGGTGGGAGTGAACACTGAAGCTTTCTTT. Amino acid sequence: CASTTVGVNTEAFF. This chain uses TRBV6-5 with TRBJ1-1; D uncertain. The CDR3 is 14 residues long. Between the trimmed V and J ends, which lost 7 bases and 0 bases, there was a span of 12 bases. The V gene's germline CDR1 is MNHEY and CDR2 SVGAGI.

The chain is built from TRBV27 and TRBJ1-6; 8 nucleotides line up with TRBD1. CDR1 and CDR2 from the germline V gene are MNHEY and SMNVEV (reference sequence). With V trimmed by 5 bases and J by 0 bases, 12 bases remained unmatched. The CDR3 is 19 residues long. The CDR3 is CASSPRTGRSSSYNSPLHF. In nucleotides, the CDR3 is TGTGCCAGCAGTCCCCGGACAGGGAGGTCTAGCTCCTATAATTCACCCCTCCACTTT.

The chain employs TRBV7-8 and TRBJ2-7, with 11 bases lining up with TRBD2. With V trimmed by 6 bases and J by 0 bases, 4 bases remained unmatched. CDR1 is SGHVS, CDR2 FQNEAQ, per germline. This CDR3 comprises 15 residues. The CDR3 nucleotides read TGTGCCAGCAGTCCTACTAGCGGGAGCTCCTACGAGCAGTACTTC. Amino acid sequence: CASSPTSGSSYEQYF.

This chain links TRBV12-2 with TRBJ1-5; the DNA was not used to check the table's D call, TRBD1. TRBV12-2 is a documented pseudogene. The CDR3 sequence is 18 residues long. CDR3 loop: CASRPLNFWVGDGQPQHF. The CDR3, as DNA: TGTGCAAGTCGTCCTCTTAATTTTTGGGTAGGGGATGGTCAGCCCCAGCATTTT.

The CDR3 DNA sequence: TGCGCCAGCAGCCCCGAAACAGGGGCCTGGGGAGAGACCCAGTACTTC. Its translation: CASSPETGAWGETQYF. V usage is TRBV4-1 and J usage is TRBJ2-5; TRBD1 matches 7 bases. Germline CDR1 is MGHRA and CDR2 is YSYEKL. V was clipped by 4 bases and J by 4 bases; unmatched bases: 12. The CDR3 length is 16 residues.

This chain uses TRBV30 with TRBJ2-5, with a tentative D call TRBD1 (5 bases). The CDR3 sequence is 13 residues long. Trimming left V 2 bases short and J 5 bases short, with 12 bases between. Germline V gives CDR1 GTSNPN, CDR2 SVGIG (reference sequence). CDR3 region: CAWSRGFRETQYF. For the CDR3, the DNA is TGTGCCTGGAGTAGGGGATTTAGGGAGACCCAGTACTTC.

The CDR3 DNA sequence: TGTGCCAGCAGTCCAGGGGTCACCGGGGAGCTGTTTTTT. It translates to CASSPGVTGELFF. V is TRBV7-2 and J is TRBJ2-2, with D maybe TRBD1 (6 bases). CDR3 length: 13 residues. The germline CDR1 and CDR2 sequences are SGHTA and FQGNSA. V lost 6 bases and J 4 bases, leaving 9 bases between the germline ends.

V usage is TRBV2 and J usage is TRBJ2-7; D is unresolved. The germline V gene has CDR1 SNHLY and CDR2 FYNNEI. The CDR3 length is 13 residues. V lost 3 bases and J 3 bases, leaving 9 bases between the germline ends. CDR3 nucleotides: TGTGCCAGCAGTGAGATACGGAGCTACGAGCAGTACTTC. Translating it yields CASSEIRSYEQYF.

This sequence joins TRBV5-1 and TRBJ2-3; a weak D match, TRBD2 (5 bases). CDR1 and CDR2 from the germline V gene are SGHRS and YFSETQ. V was pared by 4 bases and J by 4 bases, with 13 bases between. The CDR3 is made up of 14 amino acids. The CDR3 DNA reads TGCGCCAGCAGCGACCCGCGCGGGCCAGATACGCAGTATTTT. Residues: CASSDPRGPDTQYF.

The chain combines TRBV7-9 with TRBJ2-7; 9 bases are a match to TRBD1. Germline V gives CDR1 SEHNR, CDR2 FQNEAQ (reference sequence). The CDR3 sequence is 13 residues long. The V segment lost 4 bases and the J segment 6 bases; nucleotides outside the gene matches: 4. CDR3 loop: CASSSTGGGEQYF. The CDR3 region has the DNA TGTGCCAGCAGCTCCACAGGGGGCGGCGAGCAGTACTTC. Full variable domain (rest looked up from reference TRBV7-9 and TRBJ2-7): DTGVSQNPRHKITKRGQNVTFRCDPISEHNRLYWYRQTLGQGPEFLTYFQNEAQLEKSRLLSDRFSAERPKGSFSTLEIQRTEQGDSAMYLCASSSTGGGEQYFGPGTRLTVT.

The chain recombines TRBV10-2 with TRBJ1-2; D ambiguous. This CDR3 has 13 amino acids. The V gene's germline CDR1 is WSHSY and CDR2 SAAADI. Between the trimmed V and J ends, which lost 5 bases and 6 bases, there was a span of 13 bases. In DNA form, the CDR3 reads TGCGCCAGCAGTACCCGATCAGTCGATGGCTACACCTTC. It codes for CASSTRSVDGYTF.

Comment on this clone: One end of the junction varies from germline; a read error may be responsible. The genes are TRBV13 and TRBJ2-5, with D perhaps TRBD2 (6 bases). Per the germline V gene, CDR1 is PRHDT and CDR2 is FYEKMQ (reference sequence). This CDR3 is built from 13 residues. The chain's CDR3 is CASSRVGGETRYF. The CDR3 DNA sequence: TGTGCCAGCAGCCGCGTGGGGGGTGAGACCCGGTACTTC.